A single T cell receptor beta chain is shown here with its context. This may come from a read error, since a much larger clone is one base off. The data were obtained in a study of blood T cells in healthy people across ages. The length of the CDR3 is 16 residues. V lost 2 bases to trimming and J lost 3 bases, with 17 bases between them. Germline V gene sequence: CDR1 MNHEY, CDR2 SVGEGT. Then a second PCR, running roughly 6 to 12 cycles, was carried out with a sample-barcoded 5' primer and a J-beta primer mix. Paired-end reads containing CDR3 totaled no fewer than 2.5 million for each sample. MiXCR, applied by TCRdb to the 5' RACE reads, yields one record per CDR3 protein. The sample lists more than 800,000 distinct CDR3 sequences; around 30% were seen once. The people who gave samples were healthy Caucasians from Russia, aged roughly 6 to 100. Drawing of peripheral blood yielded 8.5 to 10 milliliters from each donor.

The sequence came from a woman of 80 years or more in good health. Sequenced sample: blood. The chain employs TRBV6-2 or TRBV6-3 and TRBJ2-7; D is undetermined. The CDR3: CASSYPIPGFGYEQYF. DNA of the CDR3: TGTGCCAGCAGTTACCCCATCCCCGGGTTCGGCTACGAGCAGTACTTC.